There are a few counts of the clone carrying this T cell receptor (beta chain). The data were taken from a study of T cell repertoires in cytomegalovirus infection. TCRdb recomputed calls from the reads with MiXCR, one row per CDR3 protein. The data show approximately 290,000 distinct CDR3 sequences, about 23% seen once. The CDR3 is made up of 13 amino acids. Germline V gene sequence: CDR1 MNHNS, CDR2 SASEGT. V lost 10 bases and J 3 bases, leaving 16 bases between the germline ends. Input material: PBMCs. The chain couples TRBV6-1 to TRBJ2-7; unclear D gene. The source is a human donor in good health (CMV status not recorded). Some clones in this sample may be carry-over from other donors' samples. The CDR3 loop reads CATQTATNYEQYF. CDR3 sequence (DNA): TGTGCCACCCAGACGGCTACCAACTACGAGCAGTACTTC.